Sequencing of this T cell receptor (beta chain) was carried out in a study of control samples from healthy donors and cancer patients. Profiling relied on immunoSEQ multiplex PCR, and the TCRdb table lists in-frame clones only, not all of them. The data show under 85,000 clones, with over 85% seen just once and 0.95% to 1.5% held by the top ten. The source material was PBMCs. The sequence was collected from a woman in her thirties or forties with lung cancer.

CDR3 residues: CASGYRDRASGYTF. In nucleotides, the CDR3 is TGTGCTAGTGGCTACCGGGACAGGGCCTCAGGCTACACCTTC. The rearrangement uses TRBV12-5 and TRBJ1-2; TRBD1 agrees at 9 bases. This CDR3 contains 14 residues. Germline V gene data show CDR1 as LGHNT and CDR2 as FRNRAP. V lost 6 bases, J lost 8 bases, and 10 bases stayed unmatched.